The T cell receptor (beta chain) under discussion was sequenced for a study of T-cell memory formation after mild COVID-19. Study-wide background: TCR clusters showed largely donor specificity. Notes on the study in general: The authors left the SARS-CoV-2 specificity of second-wave clones peaking on day 37 unconfirmed. Memory from before infection featured some responding clones, which suggests cross-reactive memory joined.

This clonotype came up many times. What it binds is not known. 5'RACE, which relied on constant-segment primers, yielded TCR alpha and TCR beta cDNA libraries carrying sample barcodes and UMIs. TCRdb reprocessed the 5' RACE reads via MiXCR and lists one record per CDR3 protein. The profile shows 40,000 to 60,000 distinct CDR3 sequences, approximately 9% of them singletons. Trimming left V 7 bases short and J 10 bases short, with 22 bases between. Germline CDR1 LNHDA, CDR2 SQIVND (reference sequence). This CDR3 spans 14 amino acids. The receptor was derived from an adult woman who had mild COVID-19 (a few samples of this study predate the infection). Cell type and time point are not known. Sequenced: PBMCs or a T cell subset sorted from them (not recorded which). The chain carries TRBV19 and TRBJ1-1; D gene unclear. The CDR3 bases are TGTGCCAGTATACCCCCGGGCCGACCTTCAGGAGCTTTCTTT. It specifies CASIPPGRPSGAFF.